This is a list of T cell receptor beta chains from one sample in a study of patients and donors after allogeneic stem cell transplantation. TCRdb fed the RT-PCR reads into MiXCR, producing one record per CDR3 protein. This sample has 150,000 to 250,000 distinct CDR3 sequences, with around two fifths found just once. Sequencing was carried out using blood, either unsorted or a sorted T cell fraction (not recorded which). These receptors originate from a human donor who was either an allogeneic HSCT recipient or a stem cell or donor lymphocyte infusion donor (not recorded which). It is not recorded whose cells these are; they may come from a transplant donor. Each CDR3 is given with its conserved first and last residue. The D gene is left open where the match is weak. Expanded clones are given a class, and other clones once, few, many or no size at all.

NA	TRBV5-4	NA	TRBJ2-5	TGTGCCAGCAGACGCCAGGGAAGGTTGGGAGAGACCCAGTACTTC	CASRRQGRLGETQYF
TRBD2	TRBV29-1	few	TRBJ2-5	TGCAGCGTCTTATTGACTAGCCGCCAAGAGACCCAGTACTTC	CSVLLTSRQETQYF
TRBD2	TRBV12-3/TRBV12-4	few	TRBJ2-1	TGTGCCAGCAGTCTCTCGGGACTAGCGAAAGGAAATGAGCAGTTCTTC	CASSLSGLAKGNEQFF
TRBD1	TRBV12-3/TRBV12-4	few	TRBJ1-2	TGTGCCAGCAGCCTTATCCTACAGGGGCCTGGCTACACCTTC	CASSLILQGPGYTF
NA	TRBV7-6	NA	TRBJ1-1	TGTGCCAGCAGCCTAGACCCGGGGGGCGGAACTGAAGCTTTCTTT	CASSLDPGGGTEAFF
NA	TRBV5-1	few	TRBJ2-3	TGCGCCAGCAGCTTGGCTTTGGCTAGCGCAGATACGCAGTATTTT	CASSLALASADTQYF
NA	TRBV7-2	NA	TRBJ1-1	TGTGCCAGCAGCTCTCTCCCGAACACTGAAGCTTTCTTT	CASSSLPNTEAFF
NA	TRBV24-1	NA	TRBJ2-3	TGTGCCACCAGTGATTCCGGACAGACAGATACGCAGTATTTT	CATSDSGQTDTQYF
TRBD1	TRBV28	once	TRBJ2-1	TGTGCCAGCAGTTTGACAGGGTTCGTATATGAGCAGTTCTTC	CASSLTGFVYEQFF
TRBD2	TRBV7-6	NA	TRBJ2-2	TGTGCCAGCAGCGGAGGACTAGTTTATTCCGGGGAGCTGTTTTTT	CASSGGLVYSGELFF